This entry lists 4 T cell receptor beta chains sequenced from one sample in a study of somatic mutations in cytotoxic T cells in rheumatoid arthritis. Assay: immunoSEQ multiplex PCR; the TCRdb copy retains only in-frame clones and omits some. The profile covers thousands of clones, with about 79% appearing a single time and roughly 34% taken by the ten largest. Sequencing was done on a sample of CD8+ T cells sorted from blood. All receptors derive from a woman in her 50s in good health.

The rearrangement uses TRBV12-5 and TRBJ1-2; 11 bases are a match to TRBD1. Germline V gene lookup returns CDR1 LGHNT and CDR2 FRNRAP. The trim removed 7 bases at V and 8 bases at J, leaving 3 bases unmatched. The CDR3 totals 12 residues. The CDR3 DNA sequence: TGTGCTAGTGCGGACAGGGGGCACGGCTACACCTTC. This gives the protein CASADRGHGYTF.

The V and J genes are TRBV2 and TRBJ2-7; D might be TRBD2 (6 bases). Germline V CDR1 and CDR2: SNHLY, FYNNEI. The CDR3 sequence is 11 residues long. V gave up 11 bases and J gave up 3 bases, with 11 bases separating them. CDR3 sequence (DNA): TGTGCCGCAGGAGGGGACTACGAGCAGTACTTC. This codes for CAAGGDYEQYF.

Written as DNA, the CDR3 is TGTGCCAGCAGCTCTTCCACCGACACTCCCTTCACAGATACGCAGTATTTT. This sequence encodes CASSSSTDTPFTDTQYF. This chain joins TRBV7-9 and TRBJ2-3, with D uncertain. V was shortened by 4 bases and J by 2 bases, with 19 bases between the two germline ends. The germline V gene has CDR1 SEHNR and CDR2 FQNEAQ (reference sequence). The CDR3 has 17 amino acids.

This clone was picked up a small number of times. The V and J genes are TRBV6-5 and TRBJ1-1; D perhaps matches TRBD1 (5 bases). The CDR3 is 13 residues long. Trimming cost V 6 bases and J 1 base, with 9 bases left between them. CDR1 MNHEY and CDR2 SVGAGI come from the germline V gene. This chain's CDR3 is CASSSTGNTEAFF. The CDR3 DNA reads TGTGCCAGCAGCTCTACAGGGAACACTGAAGCTTTCTTT.